This is a list of T cell receptor beta chains from one sample in a study of vaccination effects on CD4 cells after COVID-19. Sequencing was performed with immunoSEQ multiplex PCR; in TCRdb, only in-frame clones are kept and a portion is missing. The data show tens of thousands of clones, roughly four fifths seen once. Their antigen targets remain unknown. The starting material was CD4+ T cells from PBMCs cultured with HCoV-229E spike peptides, obtained after COVID-19 vaccination. The receptors here all came from a human donor who received a COVID-19 vaccine. Each CDR3 is given with its conserved first and last residue. A D gene is named only where the DNA matches it firmly. Clone size is shown for a subset of rows, as once, few, many or a class of expanded clone.

J gene	CDR3 length	V gene	clone size	D gene	CDR3 DNA	CDR3 protein
TRBJ1-6	15	TRBV18	few	TRBD1	TGTGCCAGCTCACCACTGCCGGACAGGGGCTCACCCCTCCACTTT	CASSPLPDRGSPLHF
TRBJ2-7	15	TRBV27	NA	TRBD2	TGTGCCAGCAGTTCAAAAAGCGGGAGTGGCTACGAGCAGTACTTC	CASSSKSGSGYEQYF
TRBJ2-5	17	TRBV18	NA	NA	TGTGCCAGCTCACCAACGGCCGGGACAAACGTACAAGAGACCCAGTACTTC	CASSPTAGTNVQETQYF
TRBJ2-5	15	TRBV7-7	NA	NA	TGTGCCAGCAGCTTCGGCAGGGTTTACCAAGAGACCCAGTACTTC	CASSFGRVYQETQYF
TRBJ1-4	15	TRBV5-6	NA	TRBD1	TGTGCCAGCAGCTGGGGGGGGACAGGGGGTGAAAAACTGTTTTTT	CASSWGGTGGEKLFF
TRBJ1-5	16	TRBV7-9	NA	NA	TGTGCCAGCAGCCCACCCAACTGGGATAGCAATCAGCCCCAGCATTTT	CASSPPNWDSNQPQHF
TRBJ2-7	13	TRBV3-1/TRBV3-2	NA	TRBD1	TGTGCCAGCAGGCACAGGGGGCAGCACGAGCAGTACTTC	CASRHRGQHEQYF
TRBJ2-7	13	TRBV2	NA	TRBD1	TGTGCCAGCAAGGGACAGGGAAAGGGGGAGCAGTACTTC	CASKGQGKGEQYF
TRBJ1-6	14	TRBV10-2	NA	NA	TGCGCCAGCAGTGAACCAGACACTAGATCACCCCTCCACTTT	CASSEPDTRSPLHF
TRBJ2-7	15	TRBV19	NA	TRBD1	TGTGCCAGTAGTATAAAGGGGGCGTTAGCCTACGAGCAGTACTTC	CASSIKGALAYEQYF
TRBJ1-2	13	TRBV7-9	NA	NA	TGTGCCAGCAGCTTAGCCCTCGGGGGTGGCTACACCTTC	CASSLALGGGYTF
TRBJ2-7	16	TRBV7-2	NA	TRBD2	TGTGCCAGCAGCCTGCGCTTAGCGGGAGGATCCTACGAGCAGTACTTC	CASSLRLAGGSYEQYF
TRBJ2-2	16	TRBV9	NA	NA	TGTGCCAGCAGCGTTCGACAGAACGCGAACACCGGGGAGCTGTTTTTT	CASSVRQNANTGELFF
TRBJ2-2	15	TRBV7-7	NA	TRBD1	TGTGCCAGCAGCTTAAACAGGGGGAACACCGGGGAGCTGTTTTTT	CASSLNRGNTGELFF
TRBJ1-6	15	TRBV9	NA	TRBD1	TGTGCCAGCAGCTCGACGACAGGGGCAAATTCACCCCTCCACTTT	CASSSTTGANSPLHF
TRBJ2-5	17	TRBV10-1	once	TRBD1	TGCGCCAGCAGTGAATCCAGGGGGCCCCCGCGGTGGGAGACCCAGTACTTC	CASSESRGPPRWETQYF
TRBJ1-5	16	TRBV5-1	NA	TRBD1	TGCGCCAGCAGCCAGGACGGGACAGGTCCAGGGCAGCCCCAGCATTTT	CASSQDGTGPGQPQHF
TRBJ2-2	13	TRBV3-1/TRBV3-2	NA	NA	TGTGCCAGCAGCCAGCACAACACCGGGGAGCTGTTTTTT	CASSQHNTGELFF
TRBJ2-3	14	TRBV20-1	once	NA	TGCAGTGCTAGTAAACCGGTAGGCACAGATACGCAGTATTTT	CSASKPVGTDTQYF
TRBJ1-2	15	TRBV6-5	NA	TRBD1	TGTGCCAGCAGGTCGATGGGACAGGGGATCTATGGCTACACCTTC	CASRSMGQGIYGYTF
TRBJ1-1	13	TRBV7-9	few	NA	TGTGCCAGCTCGACGAAGGTAAACACTGAAGCTTTCTTT	CASSTKVNTEAFF
TRBJ2-3	16	TRBV5-6	once	TRBD2	TGTGCCAGCAGCTTGGTGGGACTAGCGGACACAGATACGCAGTATTTT	CASSLVGLADTDTQYF
TRBJ1-1	14	TRBV6-2/TRBV6-3	NA	NA	TGTGCCAGCAGTTACTCGACTATCCAAATTGAAGCTTTCTTT	CASSYSTIQIEAFF
TRBJ2-3	16	TRBV11-2	NA	NA	TGTGCCAGCAGCAGAGCGACCGGGACGGAACCAGATACGCAGTATTTT	CASSRATGTEPDTQYF
TRBJ2-3	15	TRBV6-5	NA	NA	TGTGCCAGCAGTTATTCGCGGTTTAGCACAGATACGCAGTATTTT	CASSYSRFSTDTQYF
TRBJ1-2	13	TRBV5-1	few	NA	TGCGCCAGCAGCTTGGGAGCCGGGGCGGGCTACACCTTC	CASSLGAGAGYTF
TRBJ2-1	16	TRBV19	NA	NA	TGTGCCAGTAGTATCTGGGGGGCGCAGAGTAGCGATGAGCAGTTCTTC	CASSIWGAQSSDEQFF
TRBJ1-2	14	TRBV5-1	once	NA	TGCGCCAGCAGCTCGCTGACAACCGATTATGGCTACACCTTC	CASSSLTTDYGYTF
TRBJ2-3	13	TRBV7-9	NA	NA	TGTGCCAGCAGCTTAGAGGGCACAGATACGCAGTATTTT	CASSLEGTDTQYF
TRBJ1-6	15	TRBV14	NA	NA	TGTGCCAGCAGCCAAGTTGGCATGCGGGATTCACCCCTCCACTTT	CASSQVGMRDSPLHF
TRBJ2-7	13	TRBV12-3/TRBV12-4	once	TRBD1	TGTGCCAGCGGAAGGACAGGGGGCCACGAGCAGTACTTC	CASGRTGGHEQYF
TRBJ2-3	16	TRBV13	NA	NA	TGTGCCAGCAGCTTAGGTGCTAGGACCCGCACAGATACGCAGTATTTT	CASSLGARTRTDTQYF
TRBJ2-7	12	TRBV21-1	once	NA	TGTGCCAGCGTGGCTTCTCCCTACGAGCAGTACTTC	CASVASPYEQYF
TRBJ2-7	13	TRBV7-9	few	TRBD1	TGTGCCGCCCTCTGGACAGGTTCCTACGAGCAGTACTTC	CAALWTGSYEQYF
TRBJ1-2	16	TRBV7-9	few	TRBD1	TGTGCCAGCACCAGAGAAAAGGCAGGGGGCGGATATGGCTACACCTTC	CASTREKAGGGYGYTF
TRBJ1-2	13	TRBV29-1	NA	TRBD1	TGCAGCGCCCTAGGACAGGAGGAAAATGGCTACACCTTC	CSALGQEENGYTF
TRBJ1-1	15	TRBV19	NA	NA	TGTGCCACGAATCTAGACCGACGGACTAACACTGAAGCTTTCTTT	CATNLDRRTNTEAFF
TRBJ1-2	14	TRBV6-5	NA	TRBD1	TGTGCCAGCAGACAGGGGGCAGCTAACTATGGCTACACCTTC	CASRQGAANYGYTF
TRBJ1-3	13	TRBV27	few	NA	TGTGCCAGCAGTTTACAGGTGGGAAACACCATATATTTT	CASSLQVGNTIYF
TRBJ2-7	11	TRBV6-5	NA	NA	TGTGCCAGCAGAAACTCACAGTTACAGTACTTC	CASRNSQLQYF
TRBJ1-2	15	TRBV6-4	few	NA	TGTGCCAGCACCCGAAACGGGGGGACATCGGATGGCTACACCTTC	CASTRNGGTSDGYTF
TRBJ2-3	16	TRBV6-1	NA	NA	TGTGCCAGCAGTGAAGCTCCAGGGAAGGTGACAGATACGCAGTATTTT	CASSEAPGKVTDTQYF